This TCR beta chain was sequenced in a study of T cell repertoires in cytomegalovirus infection. Whole-study context: Indicated by public TCR beta signatures were CMV infection and matching HLA type.

TCRdb analysed the reads with MiXCR anew, one entry per CDR3 protein. The sample yields 500,000 or so distinct CDR3 sequences, about 15% seen once. CDR3 length: 14 residues. V lost 5 bases to trimming and J lost 4 bases, with 15 bases between them. This clonotype was seen a few times. Sequences were obtained from CD8+ T cells from PBMCs. This clonotype originated in a human donor in good health (CMV status not recorded). Some clones in this sample may be carry-over from other donors' samples. This chain links TRBV12-3 or TRBV12-4 with TRBJ2-7; a possible D gene is TRBD2 (6 bases). The CDR3 region has the DNA TGTGCCAGCAGTCCGGGACTTCACGGGTACGAGCAGTACTTC. This translates into CASSPGLHGYEQYF.